This T cell receptor (beta chain) was profiled in a study of a mutant IDH1 vaccine in newly diagnosed glioma. The trim removed 5 bases at V and 3 bases at J, leaving 6 bases unmatched. CDR3 size: 14 residues. Germline V gives CDR1 MNHEY, CDR2 SVGAGI. This sample's time point: week 47, end of study. A single vaccine dose contained 300 ug of mutant IDH1 20-mer peptide, and topical imiquimod was used with it. Some clones are missing from TCRdb's copy, which holds only in-frame ones; the method was immunoSEQ multiplex PCR. The sample records roughly 51,000 clones, 70% to 85% being singletons. Turning to this clone: Its antigen is as yet unknown.

The sample here was PBMCs, taken from a glioma patient whose treatment included an IDH1 peptide vaccine. The origin of this receptor is a woman aged 25 to 39 with glioma. Some clones in this sample may be carry-over from other donors' samples. The V gene is TRBV6-5, the J gene TRBJ2-7; 8 nucleotides agree with TRBD1. Here the CDR3 reads CASSRGQAIYEQYF. CDR3 nucleotides: TGTGCCAGCAGTCGGGGACAGGCGATCTACGAGCAGTACTTC.